The 16 T cell receptor beta chains in this list originate from one sample, sequenced in a study of glioma-infiltrating T cells. The iRepertoire nested amplicon-rescue multiplex PCR amplified TCR alpha and beta CDR3s from RNA. A single record per CDR3 protein comes from TCRdb applying MiXCR to the multiplex PCR reads. The sample contains 150,000 or so distinct CDR3 sequences, about two fifths of which appear only once. The sequencing input was glioma tissue, nonneoplastic brain tissue, or PBMCs (not recorded which). The receptors here all came from a human donor with low-grade glioma or glioblastoma, undergoing nonglioma brain surgery, or in good health (not recorded which).

This chain uses TRBV4-2 with TRBJ1-1, with D possibly TRBD1 on 5 matching bases. The CDR3 consists of 16 residues. V was pared by 0 bases and J by 0 bases, with 11 bases between. Germline-derived CDR1 and CDR2 are LGHNA and YNFKEQ. Here the CDR3 reads CASSQDYGAVNTEAFF. Here the CDR3 DNA reads TGTGCCAGCAGCCAAGATTATGGGGCGGTGAACACTGAAGCTTTCTTT.

Comments on this clonotype: The CDR3 does not close with the conserved phenylalanine or tryptophan, likely indicating a read error. The chain recombines TRBV6-2 or TRBV6-3 with TRBJ2-1; TRBD2 aligns across 9 bases. CDR1 MNHEY and CDR2 SVGEGT come from the germline V gene. Germline trimming cut 6 bases from V and 8 bases from J; bases unmatched to any gene: 17. CDR3 length equals 17 residues. The CDR3 sequence: CASSLPSGMLSFYEQFL. CDR3 in DNA: TGTGCCAGCAGCCTCCCTAGCGGGATGTTGTCATTCTATGAGCAGTTCCTC.

This clonotype turned up a few times. V gene TRBV7-8 combines with J gene TRBJ1-4; 7 bases align to TRBD1. Germline assignment: CDR1 SGHVS and CDR2 FQNEAQ. V dropped 5 bases and J dropped 7; count of bases not matched to a gene: 4. The CDR3 contains 13 residues. CDR3 sequence (DNA): TGTGCCAGCAGCGGTGACAGGGCTGAAAAACTGTTTTTT. Protein: CASSGDRAEKLFF.

This clonotype was seen more than once but under ten times. This chain links TRBV20-1 with TRBJ2-1; 8 bases align to TRBD2. This CDR3 region has 16 residues. Germline V gives CDR1 DFQATT, CDR2 SNEGSKA (reference sequence). V lost 2 bases, J lost 3 bases, and 9 bases stayed unmatched. Here the CDR3 DNA reads TGCAGTGCTAGACCCTGGACTAGCCGCCGCTACAATGAGCAGTTCTTC. It yields the protein CSARPWTSRRYNEQFF.

This clonotype was detected only a few times. The genes are TRBV7-2 and TRBJ1-5; the match to TRBD1 covers 8 bases. Germline V CDR1 and CDR2: SGHTA, FQGNSA. The V and J ends lost 2 bases and 8 bases, in that order; junction bases with no gene match: 8. This CDR3 spans 15 amino acids. The CDR3 region is CASSLWSGGEEPQHF. The CDR3 nucleotides are TGTGCCAGCAGCTTATGGTCAGGGGGCGAGGAGCCCCAGCATTTT. Full variable domain (missing parts from reference TRBV7-2 and TRBJ1-5): GAGVSQSPSNKVTEKGKDVELRCDPISGHTALYWYRQSLGQGLEFLIYFQGNSAPDKSGLPSDRFSAERTGGSVSTLTIQRTQQEDSAVYLCASSLWSGGEEPQHFGDGTRLSIL.

This clonotype has more than one count but fewer than ten. V usage is TRBV28 and J usage is TRBJ2-3, with D maybe TRBD2 (6 bases). The CDR3 length is 12 residues. Germline loops: CDR1 MDHEN, CDR2 SYDVKM. Trimming shortened V by 5 bases and J by 8 bases, and 11 bases separated the two germline ends. The CDR3 bases are TGTGCCAGCAGTATAACGACTAGTACGCAGTATTTT. It is translated as CASSITTSTQYF.

The V and J genes are TRBV11-2 and TRBJ2-7; D is possibly TRBD1 (6 bases). This CDR3 region has 11 residues. Germline CDR1 and CDR2: SGHAT and FQNNGV. The germline V and J ends were trimmed by 4 bases and 9 bases, with 10 bases remaining between them. The CDR3 reads CASSSGHWQYF. CDR3 sequence (DNA): TGTGCCAGCAGCTCGGGACATTGGCAGTACTTC. The full variable domain, with the rest looked up from reference TRBV11-2 and TRBJ2-7, is EAGVAQSPRYKIIEKRQSVAFWCNPISGHATLYWYQQILGQGPKLLIQFQNNGVVDDSQLPKDRFSAERLKGVDSTLKIQPAKLEDSAVYLCASSSGHWQYFGPGTRLTVT.

This clonotype has ten or more counts. V usage is TRBV2 and J usage is TRBJ1-5; a possible D gene is TRBD1 (5 bases). V lost 3 bases, J lost 9 bases, and 12 bases lay in between. Germline V gives CDR1 SNHLY, CDR2 FYNNEI. The CDR3 consists of 13 residues. CDR3 nucleotide sequence: TGTGCCAGCAGTGACGGGGGAATTGTGCCCCAGCATTTT. Translating gives CASSDGGIVPQHF.

A note on this clonotype: The junction shows a germline mismatch at one end, possibly a read error. The chain recombines TRBV4-2 with TRBJ2-3; D is ambiguous. Germline V CDR1 and CDR2: LGHNA, YNFKEQ. The CDR3 length is 18 residues. The CDR3 region has the DNA TGTGCCAGCGGCCAAGACGTTATCCATTCTAGGTTCACAGATACGCAGTATTTT. Translated: CASGQDVIHSRFTDTQYF.

This rearrangement joins TRBV14 to TRBJ1-2, with D unclear. The CDR3 contains 11 residues. Germline assignment: CDR1 SGHDN and CDR2 FVKESK. Trimming removed 1 base at V and 6 bases at J, with 3 bases between. The CDR3 spells CASSQVDGYTF. In DNA, the CDR3 is TGTGCCAGCAGCCAAGTGGATGGCTACACCTTC.

This chain links TRBV7-2 with TRBJ2-5, with a possible D match to TRBD2 (5 bases). The CDR3 is made up of 13 amino acids. Germline CDR1 reads SGHTA; CDR2 reads FQGNSA. The V and J ends lost 1 base and 6 bases respectively, with 9 bases between them. The CDR3 loop reads CASSLVGAKTQYF. The DNA of the CDR3 is TGTGCCAGCAGCTTAGTGGGAGCGAAGACCCAGTACTTC.

This clonotype was seen a few times. The CDR3 region is CATSGQGYGYTF. The CDR3 region has the DNA TGTGCCACCAGTGGACAGGGCTATGGCTACACCTTC. The rearrangement links TRBV24-1 to TRBJ1-2; 7 nucleotides align to TRBD1. The CDR3 extends over 12 amino acids. V shed 5 bases and J 4 bases; nucleotides not matched to a gene: 0. The germline gives CDR1 KGHDR, CDR2 SFDVKD.

The chain has TRBV7-2 and TRBJ2-1; 7 bases map to TRBD1. V lost 2 bases and J lost 1; bases outside the gene matches: 5. This CDR3 has 16 residues. The germline CDR1 and CDR2 sequences are SGHTA and FQGNSA. CDR3 protein: CASSLQGTVSYNEQFF. As DNA, the CDR3 is TGTGCCAGCAGCTTACAAGGGACAGTTTCCTACAATGAGCAGTTCTTC.

V usage is TRBV7-2 and J usage is TRBJ2-5; 9 nucleotides align to TRBD1. Germline assignment: CDR1 SGHTA and CDR2 FQGNSA. J lost 0 bases, V lost 5 bases, and 1 base had no gene match. This CDR3 region has 14 residues. The CDR3 reads CASSRDRDQETQYF. In DNA form, the CDR3 reads TGTGCCAGCAGCCGGGACAGGGACCAAGAGACCCAGTACTTC.

This rearrangement joins TRBV6-5 to TRBJ2-6; D gene unclear. This CDR3 has 14 amino acids. The V and J ends lost 5 bases and 2 bases respectively, with 7 bases between them. Germline CDR1 is MNHEY and CDR2 is SVGAGI. The CDR3, as DNA: TGTGCCAGCAGTGACGGAACTGGGGCCAACGTCCTGACTTTC. This codes for CASSDGTGANVLTF.

Only a few counts were recorded for this clonotype. The chain carries TRBV20-1 and TRBJ1-1; D is uncertain. The CDR3 has 10 amino acids. V lost 4 bases and J 9 bases, leaving 9 bases between the germline ends. The germline V gene encodes CDR1 DFQATT and CDR2 SNEGSKA (reference sequence). In DNA form, the CDR3 reads TGCAGTGCTACCAAAGGGAAAGCTTTCTTT. Its translation is CSATKGKAFF.